Listed below are T cell receptor beta chains from one sample, sequenced in a study of T cells in tuberculosis. The protocol was immunoSEQ multiplex PCR, while the TCRdb copy is restricted to in-frame clones and leaves out a portion. Among about 30,000 clones listed, about 91% were seen once. Sequenced material: PBMCs, taken at tuberculosis diagnosis. The receptors originated from an adult with tuberculosis. Each CDR3 is given with its conserved first and last residue. A D gene is named only where the DNA matches it firmly. Size is omitted from some rows. Given values are once, few, many or a class for expanded clones.

D gene	V gene	clone size	J gene	CDR3 DNA	CDR3 protein
TRBD1	TRBV27	NA	TRBJ1-1	TGTGCCAGCAGTTTATCTGGGACAGGGGGCTTCACTGAAGCTTTCTTT	CASSLSGTGGFTEAFF
TRBD1	TRBV6-5	NA	TRBJ1-2	TGTGCCAGCAGTAGAATCCGGGACAGGACTAAAGGCTACACCTTC	CASSRIRDRTKGYTF
TRBD2	TRBV4-2	NA	TRBJ2-1	TGTGCCAGCAGCCAACCCGGGACTAGCTACAATGAGCAGTTCTTC	CASSQPGTSYNEQFF
NA	TRBV4-1	NA	TRBJ1-4	TGCGCCAGCAGCCAGGTGGAGGGGACGGCGAATGAAAAACTGTTTTTT	CASSQVEGTANEKLFF
NA	TRBV28	NA	TRBJ2-5	TGTGCCAGCAGTTTAGGCCCAGGTACTAGAAGAGTAGAGACCCAGTACTTC	CASSLGPGTRRVETQYF
TRBD1	TRBV28	NA	TRBJ1-6	TGTGCCAGCCGATTCCTATTGACAGGGAGGAATTCACCCCTCCACTTT	CASRFLLTGRNSPLHF
TRBD1	TRBV6-1	NA	TRBJ2-3	TGTGCCAGCAGTGACCGGACAGGGTCGACCACAGATACGCAGTATTTT	CASSDRTGSTTDTQYF
NA	TRBV7-2	NA	TRBJ1-2	TGTGCCAGCAGCTGGAGTTTCAGGGAACCCGCCTATGGCTACACCTTC	CASSWSFREPAYGYTF
TRBD2	TRBV2	NA	TRBJ2-3	TGTGCCACGGGACTAGCGGGGACTAGCACAGATACGCAGTATTTT	CATGLAGTSTDTQYF
TRBD1	TRBV6-5	NA	TRBJ1-6	TGTGCCAGCAGTCCTGACAGGGGTAATAATTCACCCCTCCACTTT	CASSPDRGNNSPLHF
NA	TRBV6-5	NA	TRBJ2-1	TGTGTCTCGGGGGACTCCTACAATGAGCAGTTCTTC	CVSGDSYNEQFF
NA	TRBV7-6	NA	TRBJ1-6	TGTGCCAGCAGCTTAGCGGGAGGGAGAAGCAATTCACCCCTCCACTTT	CASSLAGGRSNSPLHF
NA	TRBV2	NA	TRBJ2-3	TGTGCCAGCAGTGACAGGGACACAGATACGCAGTATTTT	CASSDRDTDTQYF
NA	TRBV30	few	TRBJ1-2	TGTGCCTGGACGGAGGGGAGGATGAGGGCTCTGGGCTATGGCTACACCTTC	CAWTEGRMRALGYGYTF
TRBD2	TRBV5-1	NA	TRBJ2-5	TGCGCCAGCAGGTTAGCGGGGGCGACCCAAGAGACCCAGTACTTC	CASRLAGATQETQYF
NA	TRBV4-3	NA	TRBJ1-2	TGCGCCAGCAGCCAAGGATTCGGGCAGGGCTACGGCTACACCTTC	CASSQGFGQGYGYTF
NA	TRBV29-1	NA	TRBJ1-4	TGCAGCGCAACAGGGAGAGATGAAAAACTGTTTTTT	CSATGRDEKLFF
NA	TRBV6-5	NA	TRBJ2-2	TGTGCCAGCAGTTATGAGGGTCGATGGACCGGGGAGCTGTTTTTT	CASSYEGRWTGELFF
NA	TRBV6-1	NA	TRBJ2-6	TGTGCCAGCAGTGAAGACGGGTCTGGGGCCAACGTCCTGACTTTC	CASSEDGSGANVLTF